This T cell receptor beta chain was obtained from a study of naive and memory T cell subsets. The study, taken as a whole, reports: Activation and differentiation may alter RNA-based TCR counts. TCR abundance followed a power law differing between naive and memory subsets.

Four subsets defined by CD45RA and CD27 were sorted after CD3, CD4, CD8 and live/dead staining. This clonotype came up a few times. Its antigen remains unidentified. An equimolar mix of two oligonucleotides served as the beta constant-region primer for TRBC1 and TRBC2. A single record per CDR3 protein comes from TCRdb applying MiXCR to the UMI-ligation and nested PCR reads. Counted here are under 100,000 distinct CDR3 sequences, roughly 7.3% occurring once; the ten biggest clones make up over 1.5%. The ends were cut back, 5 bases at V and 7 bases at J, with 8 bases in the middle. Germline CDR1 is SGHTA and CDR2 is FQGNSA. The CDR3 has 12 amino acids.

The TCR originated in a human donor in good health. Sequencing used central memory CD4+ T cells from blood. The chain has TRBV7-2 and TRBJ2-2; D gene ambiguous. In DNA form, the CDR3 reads TGTGCCAGCAGCCCTCGTATCGGGGAGCTGTTTTTT. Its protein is CASSPRIGELFF. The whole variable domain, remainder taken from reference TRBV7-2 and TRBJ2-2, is GAGVSQSPSNKVTEKGKDVELRCDPISGHTALYWYRQSLGQGLEFLIYFQGNSAPDKSGLPSDRFSAERTGGSVSTLTIQRTQQEDSAVYLCASSPRIGELFFGEGSRLTVL.